This note documents a single T cell receptor beta chain sequence. V gave up 1 base and J gave up 0 bases, with 6 bases separating them. Germline CDR1 reads SGHVS; CDR2 reads FNYEAQ. The CDR3 is 14 amino acids. The sample belongs to a study of blood T cell repertoires in COVID-19. Overall study context: Sites across the United States, Italy and Spain contributed samples from acute and convalescent COVID-19. PBMCs, B-cell-depleted T cells, or T cells were the source of the cDNA or gDNA that made up the material.

Original data processing: Counts of nucleated cells, estimated from reference gene primer amplification, were obtained. Data came from immunoSEQ multiplex PCR; TCRdb stores just in-frame clones and leaves some out. That table supplies the V and J calls and clone size; D and trimming were determined from the DNA. The data contain 150,000 to 200,000 clones, around 80% of them singletons. V usage is TRBV7-6 and J usage is TRBJ1-1; D is possibly TRBD1 (6 bases). This TCR was recovered from a woman over 75 with acute or convalescent COVID-19. The sample taken for sequencing was peripheral blood. For the CDR3, the DNA is TGTGCCAGCAGCTTAGAGGGGGTGAACACTGAAGCTTTCTTT. Protein: CASSLEGVNTEAFF.